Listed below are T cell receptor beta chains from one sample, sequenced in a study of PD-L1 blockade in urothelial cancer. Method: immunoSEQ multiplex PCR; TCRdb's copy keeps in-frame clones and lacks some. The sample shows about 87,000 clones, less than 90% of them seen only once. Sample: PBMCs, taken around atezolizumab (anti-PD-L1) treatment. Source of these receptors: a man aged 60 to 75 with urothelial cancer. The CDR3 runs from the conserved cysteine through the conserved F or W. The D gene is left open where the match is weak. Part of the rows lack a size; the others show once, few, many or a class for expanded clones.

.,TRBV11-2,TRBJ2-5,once,TGTGCCAGCAGCTTTCGTCGGGGAATGGCTCAAGAGACCCAGTACTTC,CASSFRRGMAQETQYF
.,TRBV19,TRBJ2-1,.,TGTGCCAGTAGCGTGAGGACAGACTACAATGAGCAGTTCTTC,CASSVRTDYNEQFF
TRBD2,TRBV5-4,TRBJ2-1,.,TGTGCCAGCAGCCCCGGGACTAGCTCCTACAATGAGCAGTTCTTC,CASSPGTSSYNEQFF
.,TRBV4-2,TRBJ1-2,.,TGTGCCAGCAGCCAGGGGCAGACCCAAAACTATGGCTACACCTTC,CASSQGQTQNYGYTF
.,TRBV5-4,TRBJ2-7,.,TGTGCCAGCAGCTTGGATCTACGAGGAATTTCCCCCAACGAGCAGTACTTC,CASSLDLRGISPNEQYF
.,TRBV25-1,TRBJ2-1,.,TGTGCCAGCAGTGGTCGCGGGTACAATGAGCAGTTCTTC,CASSGRGYNEQFF
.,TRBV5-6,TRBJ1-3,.,TGTGCCAGCAGCTTGAAGGGACGCGGAAACCCGGGGGACACCATATATTTT,CASSLKGRGNPGDTIYF
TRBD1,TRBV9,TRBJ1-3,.,TGTGCCAGCAGCGTAGCCAGGGGGGACACCATATATTTT,CASSVARGDTIYF
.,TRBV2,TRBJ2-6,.,TGTGCCAGCACCTTTGGTGGGGCCAATGTCCTGACTTTC,CASTFGGANVLTF
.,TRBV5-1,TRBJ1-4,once,TGCGCCAGCAGCATAGAAGGGGGAAATGAAAAACTGTTTTTT,CASSIEGGNEKLFF
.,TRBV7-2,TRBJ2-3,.,TGTGCCAGCAGCTCCGGACTGGCCACAGATACGCAGTATTTT,CASSSGLATDTQYF
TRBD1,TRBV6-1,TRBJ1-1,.,TGTGCCAGCAGGACGGGACAGTCCAACACTGAAGCTTTCTTT,CASRTGQSNTEAFF
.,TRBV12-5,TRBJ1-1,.,TGTGCTAGTGGTTTGGCCGGGGTTATCTCTGAAGCTTTCTTT,CASGLAGVISEAFF
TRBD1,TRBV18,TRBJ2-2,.,TGTGCCAGCGCCGACAGGGTTTTGGAGCTGTTTTTT,CASADRVLELFF
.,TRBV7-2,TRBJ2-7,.,TGTGCCAGCAGCTCAGGACGGGGAACCTACGAGCAGTACTTC,CASSSGRGTYEQYF
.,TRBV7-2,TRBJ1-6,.,TGTGCCAGCAGCTTATACGGGGGAGGCTCACCCCTCCACTTT,CASSLYGGGSPLHF
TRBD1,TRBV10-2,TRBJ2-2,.,TGCGCCAGCAGTGAGTCGAGACAGGGGTGGAACACCGGGGAGCTGTTTTTT,CASSESRQGWNTGELFF
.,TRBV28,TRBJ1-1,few,TGTGCCAGCAGTTCACACGATAACACTGAAGCTTTCTTT,CASSSHDNTEAFF
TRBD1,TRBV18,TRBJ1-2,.,TGTGCCAGCTCCCCGGGACAGAACTATGGCTACACCTTC,CASSPGQNYGYTF
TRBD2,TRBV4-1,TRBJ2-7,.,TGCGCCAGCAGCTCGAGCGGCGAAAGTAGCGGGAGGGATGAGCAGTACTTC,CASSSSGESSGRDEQYF
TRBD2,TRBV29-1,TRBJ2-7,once,TGCAGCGTTCTGACTAGCCCAGGACCATACGAGCAGTACTTC,CSVLTSPGPYEQYF
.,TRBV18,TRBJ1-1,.,TGTGCCAGCTCCCTCAAACGGACAGACACTGAAGCTTTCTTT,CASSLKRTDTEAFF
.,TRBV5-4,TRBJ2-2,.,TGTGCCAGCAAGCCTGGAGGGAGGAACACCGGGGAGCTGTTTTTT,CASKPGGRNTGELFF
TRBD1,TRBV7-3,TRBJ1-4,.,TGTGCCAGCAGCTTAACCCCATTGACAGGGGAAGATGAAAAACTGTTTTTT,CASSLTPLTGEDEKLFF
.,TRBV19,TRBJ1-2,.,TGTGCCAGTAGTACCTTCGCCAGGATCATGGCTAGCGGCTACACCTTC,CASSTFARIMASGYTF
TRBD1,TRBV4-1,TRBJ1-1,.,TGCGCCAGCAGCCAAGTAGGACAGGGGGAAGCTTTCTTT,CASSQVGQGEAFF
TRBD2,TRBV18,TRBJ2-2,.,TGTGCCAGCTCACCACGACTAGCGGGAGGGCCCCAGTCCGGGGAGCTGTTTTTT,CASSPRLAGGPQSGELFF
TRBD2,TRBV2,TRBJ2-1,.,TGTGCCAGCAGTGAAAGCGGGAGTACCTACAATGAGCAGTTCTTC,CASSESGSTYNEQFF
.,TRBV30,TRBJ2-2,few,TGTGCCTGGAGGGGCCCCGGGGAGCTGTTTTTT,CAWRGPGELFF
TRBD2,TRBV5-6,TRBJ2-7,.,TGTGCCAGCAGCTTCGGGACTAGCGACCTGTACGAGCAGTACTTC,CASSFGTSDLYEQYF
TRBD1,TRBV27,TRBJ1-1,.,TGTGCCAGGCCTACAGGGGGCACTGAAGCTTTCTTT,CARPTGGTEAFF
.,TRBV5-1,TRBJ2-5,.,TGCGCCAGCAGCTCGGGCAGGGGCCAAGAGACCCAGTACTTC,CASSSGRGQETQYF
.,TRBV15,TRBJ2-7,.,TGTGCCACCAGCAGAGACGGCTACGAGCAGTACTTC,CATSRDGYEQYF
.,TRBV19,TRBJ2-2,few,TGTGCCAGTTGTAACCCTTCCGAGGGAGGTAGGAGCGGGGAGCTGTTTTTT,CASCNPSEGGRSGELFF
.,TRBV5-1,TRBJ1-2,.,TGCGCCAGCAGCAGACTCGGATGGGGTACTAGAGATGGCTACACCTTC,CASSRLGWGTRDGYTF
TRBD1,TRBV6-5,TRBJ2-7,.,TGTGCCAGCAGTTACAAACAGGGGTTTGTCCACGAGCAGTACTTC,CASSYKQGFVHEQYF
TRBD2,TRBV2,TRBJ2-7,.,TGTGCCAGCAGTGACACACGCCGACTAGCGGGGGCCTACGAGCAGTACTTC,CASSDTRRLAGAYEQYF
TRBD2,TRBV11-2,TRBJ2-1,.,TGTGCCAGCAGCTCAGGACTAGCGGGAGTATCTGAGCAGTTCTTC,CASSSGLAGVSEQFF
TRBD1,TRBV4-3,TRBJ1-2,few,TGCGCCAGCAGCCAAGATTCCGGGACAGGAGTTTATGGCTACACCTTC,CASSQDSGTGVYGYTF
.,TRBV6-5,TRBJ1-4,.,TGTGCCAGCAGTTACTCTTGGGCTCAAAATGAAAAACTGTTTTTT,CASSYSWAQNEKLFF
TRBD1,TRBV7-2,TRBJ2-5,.,TGTGCCAGCAGCGTAAGGGACAGGGGGCAAGAGACCCAGTACTTC,CASSVRDRGQETQYF